A selection of T cell receptor beta chains follows, all from one sample in a study of T cell responses to AZD1222 COVID-19 vaccine. The repertoire was sequenced with immunoSEQ multiplex PCR; TCRdb's copy has only in-frame clones and lacks some. Among some 150,000 clones listed, around 89% were seen once. The specimen comprised peripheral blood, sampled on day 0 of MenACWY control vaccination. Receptor source: an adult in good health. The conserved cysteine and the conserved F or W are not part of the CDR3 here. The D gene is left open where the match is weak. Expanded clones get a size class; other rows say once, few or many, or leave the size out.

D gene,V gene,J gene,clone size,CDR3 protein
NA,TRBV6-5,TRBJ1-2,NA,ATSGTRNFQSHT
NA,TRBV6-6,TRBJ1-1,NA,ATRQGNTEAF
NA,TRBV20-1,TRBJ2-5,NA,SPPGVGTQY
TRBD1,TRBV7-2,TRBJ1-1,NA,ASSLGTANTEAF
NA,TRBV6-5,TRBJ1-2,NA,ASTVTGGGGYGYT
NA,TRBV5-1,TRBJ2-5,NA,ASSFGDTQETQY
TRBD2,TRBV4-1,TRBJ2-7,NA,ASSHLAGAQAYEQY
NA,TRBV6-6,TRBJ1-5,once,ASSYSGEGNQPQH
TRBD1,TRBV18,TRBJ1-2,NA,ASSPGQGSSQYGYT
NA,TRBV19,TRBJ1-2,NA,AAGPPNYGYT
NA,TRBV5-6,TRBJ2-3,NA,ASSLERSTDTQY
NA,TRBV7-9,TRBJ1-1,once,ASSLEGSTEAF
NA,TRBV27,TRBJ1-5,NA,ASSLVGNQPQH
TRBD1,TRBV10-3,TRBJ2-1,NA,AISDPGTGADNEQF
NA,TRBV11-3,TRBJ1-2,few,ASSLYPSTSGYT
NA,TRBV18,TRBJ1-1,NA,ASSLAENTEAF
TRBD1,TRBV19,TRBJ2-1,NA,ASRIQGVNEQF
NA,TRBV27,TRBJ1-1,NA,ASRPGQPNTEAF
TRBD2,TRBV6-5,TRBJ2-1,once,ASIGTSYEQF
NA,TRBV30,TRBJ1-4,NA,AWSNANEKLF